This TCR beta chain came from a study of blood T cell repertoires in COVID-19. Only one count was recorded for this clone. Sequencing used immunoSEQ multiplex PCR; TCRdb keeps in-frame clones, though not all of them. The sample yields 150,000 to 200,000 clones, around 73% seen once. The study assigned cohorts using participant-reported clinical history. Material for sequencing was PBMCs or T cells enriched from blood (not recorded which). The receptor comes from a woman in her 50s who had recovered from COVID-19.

CDR3 sequence: CASKEQGTPVYEQYF. CDR3 coding DNA: TGCGCCAGCAAAGAACAGGGGACACCTGTCTACGAGCAGTACTTC. V and J are TRBV5-1 and TRBJ2-7, with 7 bases matching TRBD1. Trimming at V came to 6 bases and at J to 3 bases, leaving 12 bases not matched to a gene. The CDR3 extends over 15 amino acids. Germline V gene lookup returns CDR1 SGHRS and CDR2 YFSETQ.